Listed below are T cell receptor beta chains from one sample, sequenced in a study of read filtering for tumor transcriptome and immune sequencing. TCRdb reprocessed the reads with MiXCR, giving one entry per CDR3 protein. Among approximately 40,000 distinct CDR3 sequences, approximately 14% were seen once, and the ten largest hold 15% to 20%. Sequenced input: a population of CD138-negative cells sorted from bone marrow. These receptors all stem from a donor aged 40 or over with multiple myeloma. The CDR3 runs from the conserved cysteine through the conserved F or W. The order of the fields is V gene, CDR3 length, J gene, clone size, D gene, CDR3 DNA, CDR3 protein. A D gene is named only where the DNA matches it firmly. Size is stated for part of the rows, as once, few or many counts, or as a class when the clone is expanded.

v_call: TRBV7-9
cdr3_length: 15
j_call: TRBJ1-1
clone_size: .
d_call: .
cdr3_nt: TGTGCCAGCAGTATCACACCTATGGGGAACACTGAAGCTTTCTTT
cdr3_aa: CASSITPMGNTEAFF

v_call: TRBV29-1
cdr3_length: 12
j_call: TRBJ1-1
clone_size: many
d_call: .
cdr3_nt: TGCAGCTTTGAGGGTGGAAAATCTGAAGCTTTCTTT
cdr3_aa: CSFEGGKSEAFF

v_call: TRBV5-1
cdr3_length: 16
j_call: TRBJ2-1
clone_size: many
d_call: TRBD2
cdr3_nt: TGCGCCAGCAGCCGGACTAGCGGGCCGACCTACAATGAGCAGTTCTTC
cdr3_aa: CASSRTSGPTYNEQFF

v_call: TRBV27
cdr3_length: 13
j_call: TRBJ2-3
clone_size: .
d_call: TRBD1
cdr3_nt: TGTGCCAGCAGTCAGGGGGCGGGAGATACGCAGTATTTT
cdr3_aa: CASSQGAGDTQYF

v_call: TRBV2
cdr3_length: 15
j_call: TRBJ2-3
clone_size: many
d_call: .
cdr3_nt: TGTGCCAGCAAGGAGCGGAGTTCTAGCACAGATACGCAGTATTTT
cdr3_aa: CASKERSSSTDTQYF

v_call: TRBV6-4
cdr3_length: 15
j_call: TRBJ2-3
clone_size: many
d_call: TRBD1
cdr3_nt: TGTGCCAGCAGTGAGACACAGGGGTCCACAGATACGCAGTATTTT
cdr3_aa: CASSETQGSTDTQYF

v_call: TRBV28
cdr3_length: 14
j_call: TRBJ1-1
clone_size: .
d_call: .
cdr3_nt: TGTGCCAGCAGTTTCCGGGGTATGAACACTGAGGCTTTCTTT
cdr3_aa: CASSFRGMNTEAFF

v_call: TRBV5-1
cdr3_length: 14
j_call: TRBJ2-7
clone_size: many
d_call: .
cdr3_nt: TGCGCCAGCAGCCTCCGGGACTTCCCCTCCGAGCAGTACTTC
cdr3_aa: CASSLRDFPSEQYF

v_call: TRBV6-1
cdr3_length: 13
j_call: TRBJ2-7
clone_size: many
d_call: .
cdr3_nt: TGTGCCAGCAGTCGAAAAGGAGATGACGAGCAGTACTTC
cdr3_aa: CASSRKGDDEQYF

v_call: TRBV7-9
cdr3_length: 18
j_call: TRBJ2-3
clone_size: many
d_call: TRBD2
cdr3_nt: TGTGCCAGCAGCTTAGCGCCTCTAGCGGGGGGGCCTACAGATACGCAGTATTTT
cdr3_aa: CASSLAPLAGGPTDTQYF

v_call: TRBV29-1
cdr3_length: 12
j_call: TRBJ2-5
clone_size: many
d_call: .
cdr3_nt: TGCAGCGTTGAAGGCTGGGGAGAGACCCAGTACTTC
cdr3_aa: CSVEGWGETQYF

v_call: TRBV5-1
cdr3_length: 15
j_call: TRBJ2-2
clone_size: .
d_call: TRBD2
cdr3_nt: TGCGCCAGCAGCCGGGGGGGCCCTCGGACCGGGGAGCTGCTTTTT
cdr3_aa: CASSRGGPRTGELLF

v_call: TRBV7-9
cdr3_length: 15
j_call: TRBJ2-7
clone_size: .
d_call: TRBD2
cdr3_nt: TGTGCCAGCAGCTTACTAGCGGGGGGCCTTGGCGAGCAGTACTTC
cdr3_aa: CASSLLAGGLGEQYF

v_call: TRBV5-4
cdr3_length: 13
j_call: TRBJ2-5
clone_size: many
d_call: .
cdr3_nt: TGTGCCAGCACCGAGGGGGGGCGAGAGACCCAGTACTTC
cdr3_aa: CASTEGGRETQYF

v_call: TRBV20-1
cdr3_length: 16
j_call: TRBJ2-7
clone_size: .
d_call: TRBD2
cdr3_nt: TGCAGTGCGCGGGGGACTAGGGGGATTCGGCCCTACGAGCAGTACTTC
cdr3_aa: CSARGTRGIRPYEQYF

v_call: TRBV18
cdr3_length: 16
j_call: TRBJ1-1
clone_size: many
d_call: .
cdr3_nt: TGTGCCAGCTCACCAGGTGCCTACTACGGGGACACTGAAGCTTTCTTT
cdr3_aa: CASSPGAYYGDTEAFF

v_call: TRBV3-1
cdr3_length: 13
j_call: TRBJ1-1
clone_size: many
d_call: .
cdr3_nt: TGTGCCAGCAGCCAGAGGGGCACTAAGGAAGCTTTCTTT
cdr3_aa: CASSQRGTKEAFF

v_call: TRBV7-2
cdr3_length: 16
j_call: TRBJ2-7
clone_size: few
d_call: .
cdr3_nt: TGTGCCAGCAGCTTGGGCCAGGGGGGGACCACCTACGAGCAGTACTTC
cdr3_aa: CASSLGQGGTTYEQYF

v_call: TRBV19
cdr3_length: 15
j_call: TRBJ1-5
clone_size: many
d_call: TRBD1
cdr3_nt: TGTGCCAGTAGTATACAGGGGGTGTTCAATCAGCCCCAGCATTTT
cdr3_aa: CASSIQGVFNQPQHF

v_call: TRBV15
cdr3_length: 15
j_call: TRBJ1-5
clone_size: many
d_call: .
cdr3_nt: TGTGCCACCAGCAGAGTTCGCTTCGGGGCTCAGCCCCAGCATTTT
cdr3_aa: CATSRVRFGAQPQHF

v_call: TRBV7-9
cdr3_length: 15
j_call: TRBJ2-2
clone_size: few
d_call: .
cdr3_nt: TGTGCCAGCAGCTTAGTGGGACTGAACACCGGGGAGCTGTTTTTT
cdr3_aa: CASSLVGLNTGELFF

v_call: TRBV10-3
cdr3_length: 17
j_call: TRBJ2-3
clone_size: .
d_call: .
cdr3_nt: TGTGCCATCAGTGCGCAGAGGGGCGGGGAGAGCACAGATACGCAGTATTTT
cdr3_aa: CAISAQRGGESTDTQYF

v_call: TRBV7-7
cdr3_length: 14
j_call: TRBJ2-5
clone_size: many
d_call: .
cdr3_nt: TGTGCTAGCAGCTTAACTCAGGGGGGAGAGACCCAGTACTTC
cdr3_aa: CASSLTQGGETQYF

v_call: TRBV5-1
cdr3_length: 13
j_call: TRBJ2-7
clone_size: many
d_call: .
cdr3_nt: TGCGCCAGCAGCTCGGACAGTCGTAACGAGCAGTACTTC
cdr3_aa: CASSSDSRNEQYF

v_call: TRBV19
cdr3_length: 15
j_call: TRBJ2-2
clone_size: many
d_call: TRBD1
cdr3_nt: TGTGCCAGTAGTAAAGGACAGGGGGCGCCCGGGGAGCTGTTTTTT
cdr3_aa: CASSKGQGAPGELFF

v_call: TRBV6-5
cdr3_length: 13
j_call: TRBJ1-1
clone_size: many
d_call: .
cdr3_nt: TGTGCCAGCAGAGAACAGGGTTACACTGAAGCTTTCTTT
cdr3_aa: CASREQGYTEAFF

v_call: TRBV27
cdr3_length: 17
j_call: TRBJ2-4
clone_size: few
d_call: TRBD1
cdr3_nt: TGTGCCAGCAGTACACCAAAGGGAGACAGGGGCCCACCCATTCAGTACTTC
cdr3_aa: CASSTPKGDRGPPIQYF

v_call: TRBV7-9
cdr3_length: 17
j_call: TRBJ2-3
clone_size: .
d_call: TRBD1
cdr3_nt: TGTGCCAGCAGCTCCCGGCGGACAGGGGCACACACAGATACGCAGTATTTT
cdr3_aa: CASSSRRTGAHTDTQYF

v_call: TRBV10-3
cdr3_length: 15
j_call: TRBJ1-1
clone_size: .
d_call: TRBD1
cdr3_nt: TGTGCCATCAGTGAGATGGGACAGGGAAACACTGAAGCTTTCTTT
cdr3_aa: CAISEMGQGNTEAFF

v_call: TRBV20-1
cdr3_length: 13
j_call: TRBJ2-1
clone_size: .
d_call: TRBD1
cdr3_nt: TGCAGTGCTAGGCAGGGGGCAGGCAATGAGCAGTTCTTC
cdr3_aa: CSARQGAGNEQFF

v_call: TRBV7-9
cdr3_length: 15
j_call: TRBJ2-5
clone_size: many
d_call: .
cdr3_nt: TGTGCCAGCAGCTTGGCCCTCCGCGGCCAAGAGACCCAGTACTTC
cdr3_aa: CASSLALRGQETQYF

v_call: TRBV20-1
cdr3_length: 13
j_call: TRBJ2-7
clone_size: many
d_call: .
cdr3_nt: TGCAGTGCTAGAGCCTCCCGCTGGAACGAGCAGTACTTC
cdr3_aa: CSARASRWNEQYF

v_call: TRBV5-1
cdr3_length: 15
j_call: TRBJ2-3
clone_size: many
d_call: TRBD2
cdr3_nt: TGCGCCAGCAGCGGCACTAGCGGGGTGGTAGATACGCAGTATTTT
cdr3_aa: CASSGTSGVVDTQYF

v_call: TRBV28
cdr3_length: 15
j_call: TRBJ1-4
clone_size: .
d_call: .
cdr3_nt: TGTGCCGGCAGTTTACAGGGACCAATTAATGAAAAACTGTTTTTT
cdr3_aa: CAGSLQGPINEKLFF

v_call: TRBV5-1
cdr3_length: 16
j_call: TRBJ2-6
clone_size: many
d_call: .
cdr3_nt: TGCGCCAGCAGCCCGCCAAGGGCGGGGGGGGCCAACGTCCTGACTTTC
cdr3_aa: CASSPPRAGGANVLTF

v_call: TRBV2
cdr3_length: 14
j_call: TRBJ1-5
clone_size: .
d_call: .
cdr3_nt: TGTGCCAGCAGTGACACGCTCGTGAATCAGCCCCAGCATTTT
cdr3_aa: CASSDTLVNQPQHF

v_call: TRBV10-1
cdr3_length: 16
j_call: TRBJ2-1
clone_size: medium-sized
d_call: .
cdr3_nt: TGCGCCAGCAGTGAGTCAATACAGGGAGAGGACAATGAGCAGTTCTTC
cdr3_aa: CASSESIQGEDNEQFF

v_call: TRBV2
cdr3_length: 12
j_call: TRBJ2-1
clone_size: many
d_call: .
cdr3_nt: TGTGCCAGCAGTGAAGCTCAGGGTTTGGAGTTCTTC
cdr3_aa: CASSEAQGLEFF

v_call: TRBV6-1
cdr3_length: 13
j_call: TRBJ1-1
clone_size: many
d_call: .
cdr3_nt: TGTGCCAGCACCCGAAGAGGGGAGACTGAAGCTTTCTTT
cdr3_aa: CASTRRGETEAFF

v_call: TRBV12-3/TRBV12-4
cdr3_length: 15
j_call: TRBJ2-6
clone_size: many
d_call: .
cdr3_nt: TGTGCCAGCAGTTTCGGGGGCTCTGGGGCCAACGTCCTGACTTTC
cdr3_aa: CASSFGGSGANVLTF

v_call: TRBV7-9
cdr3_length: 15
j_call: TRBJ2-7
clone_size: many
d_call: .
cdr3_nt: TGTGCCAGCAGCTTACATGAGTCCGGGTCCTACGAGCAGTACTTC
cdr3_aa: CASSLHESGSYEQYF

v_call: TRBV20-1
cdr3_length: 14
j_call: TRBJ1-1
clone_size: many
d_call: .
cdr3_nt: TGCAGTGCTAGAGATGCAGGAGGGTCCACTGAAGCTTTCTTT
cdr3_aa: CSARDAGGSTEAFF